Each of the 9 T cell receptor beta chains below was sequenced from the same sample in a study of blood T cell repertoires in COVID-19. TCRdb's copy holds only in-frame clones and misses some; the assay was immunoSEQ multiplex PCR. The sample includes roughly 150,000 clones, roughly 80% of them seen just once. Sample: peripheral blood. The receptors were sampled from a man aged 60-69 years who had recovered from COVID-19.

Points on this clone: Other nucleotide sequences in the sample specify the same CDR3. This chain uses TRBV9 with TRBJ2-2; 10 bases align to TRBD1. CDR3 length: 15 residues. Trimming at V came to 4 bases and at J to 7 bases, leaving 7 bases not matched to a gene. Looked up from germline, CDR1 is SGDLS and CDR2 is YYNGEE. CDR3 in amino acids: CASSPRTGGIGELFF. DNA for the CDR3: TGTGCCAGCAGCCCCCGGACAGGGGGGATCGGGGAGCTGTTTTTT.

CDR3 coding DNA: TGTGCCAGCAGCCAACCGACAGGGAGAATGGAGACCCAGTACTTC. This codes for CASSQPTGRMETQYF. This chain connects TRBV3-1 (or the pseudogene TRBV3-2) to TRBJ2-5, with 7 bases lining up with TRBD1. The CDR3 loop spans 15 amino acids. The V gene's germline CDR1 is LGHDT and CDR2 YNNKEL (reference sequence). V shed 2 bases and J 5 bases; nucleotides not matched to a gene: 8.

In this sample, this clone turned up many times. CDR3 sequence reads: CASSLEAASYEQYF. The CDR3 region has the DNA TGTGCCAGCAGCTTAGAGGCAGCGAGCTACGAGCAGTACTTC. The chain combines TRBV7-8 with TRBJ2-7, with D hard to call. CDR3 length equals 14 residues. Trimming took off 1 base at V and 3 bases at J, with 10 bases between the two ends. Germline V gives CDR1 SGHVS, CDR2 FQNEAQ. Full variable domain (remainder filled in from reference TRBV7-8 and TRBJ2-7): GAGVSQSPRYKVAKRGQDVALRCDPISGHVSLFWYQQALGQGPEFLTYFQNEAQLDKSGLPSDRFFAERPEGSVSTLKIQRTQQEDSAVYLCASSLEAASYEQYFGPGTRLTVT.

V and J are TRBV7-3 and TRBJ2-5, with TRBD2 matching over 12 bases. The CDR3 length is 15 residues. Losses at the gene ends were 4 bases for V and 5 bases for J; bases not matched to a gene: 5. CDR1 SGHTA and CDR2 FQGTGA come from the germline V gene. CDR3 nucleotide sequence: TGTGCCAGCAGCTCCACTAGCGGGAGGTGGGAGACCCAGTACTTC. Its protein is CASSSTSGRWETQYF.

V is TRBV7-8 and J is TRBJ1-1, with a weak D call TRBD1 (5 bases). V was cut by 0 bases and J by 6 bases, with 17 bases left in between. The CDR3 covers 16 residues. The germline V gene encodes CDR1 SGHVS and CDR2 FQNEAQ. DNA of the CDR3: TGTGCCAGCAGCTTAGCGGGGGGATTGAGGGGCTCTGAAGCTTTCTTT. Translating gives CASSLAGGLRGSEAFF. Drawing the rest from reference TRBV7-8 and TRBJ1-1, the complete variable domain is GAGVSQSPRYKVAKRGQDVALRCDPISGHVSLFWYQQALGQGPEFLTYFQNEAQLDKSGLPSDRFFAERPEGSVSTLKIQRTQQEDSAVYLCASSLAGGLRGSEAFFGQGTRLTVV.

Written as DNA, the CDR3 is TGTGCCAGCAAAAATGCGCCCTATGGCTACACCTTC. Residues: CASKNAPYGYTF. The chain recombines TRBV6-6 with TRBJ1-2; D is unresolved. Trimming removed 7 bases from V and 4 bases from J, with 10 bases in between. The CDR3 loop spans 12 amino acids. Germline V lookup: CDR1 MNHNY, CDR2 SVGAGI (reference sequence).

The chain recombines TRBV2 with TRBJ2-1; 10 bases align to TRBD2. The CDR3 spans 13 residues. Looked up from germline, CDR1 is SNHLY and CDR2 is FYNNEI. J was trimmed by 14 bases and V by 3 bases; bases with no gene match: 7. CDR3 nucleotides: TGTGCCAGCAGTGATCGCCTAGCGGGAGTCGAGTTCTTC. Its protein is CASSDRLAGVEFF.

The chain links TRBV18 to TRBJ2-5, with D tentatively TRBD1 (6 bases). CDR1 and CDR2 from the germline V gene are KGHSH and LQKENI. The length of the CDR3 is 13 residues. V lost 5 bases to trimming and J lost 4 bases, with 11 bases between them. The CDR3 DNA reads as TGTGCCAGCTCAAAACAGGGTGGAGAGACCCAGTACTTC. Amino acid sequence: CASSKQGGETQYF. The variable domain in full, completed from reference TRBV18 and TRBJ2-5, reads NAGVMQNPRHLVRRRGQEARLRCSPMKGHSHVYWYRQLPEEGLKFMVYLQKENIIDESGMPKERFSAEFPKEGPSILRIQQVVRGDSAAYFCASSKQGGETQYFGPGTRLLVL.

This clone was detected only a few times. CDR3 nucleotides: TGTGCCAGCAGCTTCGGGACAGCATCCACTGAAGCTTTCTTT. Translation gives CASSFGTASTEAFF. The gene calls are TRBV7-9 and TRBJ1-1; 7 bases fit TRBD1. J was trimmed by 4 bases and V by 3 bases; bases with no gene match: 5. The germline V gene encodes CDR1 SEHNR and CDR2 FQNEAQ (reference sequence). This CDR3 region has 14 residues.